This T cell receptor (beta chain) appears in the sequencing data of a study of blood T cells in healthy people across ages (dated by TCRdb to between 2015 and 2017). Some background on the complete study: In model experiments, template switching captured roughly one uniquely barcoded TCR beta cDNA molecule for every two T cells. Age-related changes in TCR beta repertoire diversity were measured in the study by deep sequencing normalized with unique cDNA molecular identifiers. Donors were grouped into four age groups: young (average about 15 years), middle-aged (39), aged (around 66) and long-lived (around 80). To avoid experimental bias, donors of different ages were randomly spread across the sequencing lanes. The study analyzed two additional independent replicas of 1 million unique cDNA reads from the same blood draw for two donors, one aged 18 to 29 and one aged 80 or older. Overall study results and their limits: There was a strong correlation between observed TCR beta diversity and the percentage of naive T cells measured by flow cytometry. Estimates of total diversity based on one million sequenced T cells were regarded as lower bounds and as underestimates. As age increased, observed TCR beta diversity per million T cells dropped in a roughly linear way, and a significant reduction was already evident by age 40. The CMV infection status of donors was not known, potentially confounding age-related changes in expanded clonotypes. Compared with the aged group, the long-lived group had more naive CD4+ T cells, fewer expanded clones and increased TCR diversity, suggesting age selection. Since profiling was done on bulk unsorted PBMCs, naive and antigen-experienced compartments could not be conclusively compared.

Donors were 35 to 40 systemically healthy Caucasian individuals from Russia aged 6 to 90 years. About 10 milliliters of peripheral blood were collected from each donor into EDTA-treated Vacutainer tubes. PBMCs were isolated by Ficoll-Paque density-gradient centrifugation, with at least 6 million obtained per sample. Total RNA was extracted from PBMCs with Trizol reagent, with at least 5.5 micrograms obtained per sample. The percentages of naive CD45RAhigh/CD27high T cells were determined by flow cytometry on a PBMC aliquot from every donor. The method behind the library was 5' RACE. The listed sequencing device is Illumina HiSeq 2500. A second PCR of about 6 to 11 cycles was run with a J-beta primer mix and a sample-barcoded 5' primer. Each TCR beta cDNA molecule received a unique molecular identifier from a template-switch 5' adaptor carrying 12 random nucleotides. Each sample yielded at least 2.5 million CDR3-containing paired-end reads. First-strand cDNA synthesis was performed from all RNA using the Mint cDNA synthesis kit, with priming by a TRBC-specific oligonucleotide. All cDNA was treated with uracil-DNA glycosylase and then went through a first 18-cycle PCR with the universal primers M1SS and BC2_uni_R. In the original analysis: For normalization, 1 million high-quality reads, each with a distinct molecular identifier, were randomly selected from each sample. Instead of being binned into consensus sequences, reads that shared molecular identifiers were thrown out. CDR3 identification, clonotype clustering and error correction used MiTCR with a Q25 quality threshold and the strictest error-elimination algorithm. Lower-bound total TCR beta diversity was estimated with a nonparametric unseen species model using Euler transformation. TCRdb reworked the public reads: Q25 trimming with fastp, MiXCR clone assembly, productive beta chains retained. Every distinct CDR3 protein forms one entry, paired with its most common genes and DNA. The V and J calls reflect TCRdb's pipeline rather than the authors' work. The sample table contains around 800,000 distinct CDR3 sequences; only one count was recorded for roughly 50% of them. Of the sample, around 41% is held by the ten largest clones.

Remarks on this clonotype: This clone's antigen is unknown. Base qualities were left out, and no much larger clone turns up one base away.

A distance of 18 bases separates the germline ends of V and J, which lose 5 bases and 3 bases respectively. The CDR3 runs 16 amino acids, cysteine and phenylalanine included. CDR3 DNA is the only sequence kept; it has 48 bases, read in frame from the first base. The germline V gene specifies SGHAT as CDR1 and FQNNGV as CDR2. The chain is assembled from TRBV11-2 and TRBJ2-3; D gene: possibly TRBD2, on 5 matching bases. The sequence was collected from an elderly man in good health. Input material: blood. The CDR3 region reads CASSRTRGRVTDTQYF. DNA sequence: TGTGCCAGCAGCCGGACTCGAGGACGAGTAACAGATACGCAGTATTTT.